This TCR beta chain was found in a study of cytomegalovirus exposure and HLA in healthy donors. Profiling relied on immunoSEQ multiplex PCR, and the TCRdb table lists in-frame clones only, not all of them. Of 120,000 or so clones listed, roughly nine tenths are singletons. Unmatched junction bases numbered 9, after V lost 3 bases and J lost 4 bases. CDR1 and CDR2 (germline): MNHEY, SMNVEV (reference sequence). The CDR3 has 17 residues. This clone was seen just once. The sequence was collected from a woman aged 18-29 years in good health and CMV-seronegative. The chain carries TRBV27 and TRBJ2-3, with 11 bases identical to TRBD2. Input material: PBMCs. As DNA, the CDR3 is TGTGCCAGCAGTTTCTCGACTAGCGGGATTTTTGCAGATACGCAGTATTTT. Translating it yields CASSFSTSGIFADTQYF.